The present T cell receptor (beta chain) was sequenced within a study of blood T cell repertoires in COVID-19. About the study: Material from acute and convalescent COVID-19 was sourced from the United States, Italy and Spain.

The junction had 7 bases not matched to a gene; V was cut back by 1 base and J by 0 bases. Germline V gene lookup returns CDR1 MNHNS and CDR2 SASEGT. This CDR3 has 17 residues. Profiling relied on immunoSEQ multiplex PCR, and the TCRdb table lists in-frame clones only, not all of them. The sample has 250,000 to 300,000 clones; 65% to 90% are singletons. Sequencing was carried out using peripheral blood. This rearrangement joins TRBV6-1 to TRBJ1-1; 8 nucleotides align to TRBD1. The origin of this receptor is a woman aged 55-70 years with active or convalescent COVID-19. In DNA, the CDR3 is TGTGCCAGCAGTGAAGGACAGGGGAGGGCCCTGAACACTGAAGCTTTCTTT. This gives the protein CASSEGQGRALNTEAFF.